The 15 T cell receptor beta chains given below trace back to one sample, sequenced in a study of OX40 agonist ivuxolimab in advanced cancers. The repertoire was sequenced with immunoSEQ multiplex PCR; TCRdb's copy has only in-frame clones and lacks some. The sample has 50,000 to 80,000 clones, approximately 90% seen once. The sample in question was CD4+ or CD8+ T cells sorted from blood, obtained in a trial of the OX40 agonist ivuxolimab. The receptors shown here come from an adult with an advanced solid tumor such as melanoma, head and neck, liver or kidney cancer.

The chain couples TRBV5-6 to TRBJ2-5; 8 bases fit TRBD1. With the DNA end fitting TRBJ2-7 better, the J assignment may be wrong. Germline V gene lookup returns CDR1 SGHDT and CDR2 YYEEEE. This CDR3 is 12 amino acids long. CDR3 residues: CASSQGQAEQYF. The CDR3 DNA reads as TGTGCCAGCAGCCAGGGACAGGCCGAGCAGTACTTC.

The chain recombines TRBV6-6 with TRBJ1-2; TRBD1 might be the D (6 bases). Germline V lookup: CDR1 MNHNY, CDR2 SVGAGI (reference sequence). Trimming took off 8 bases at V and 7 bases at J, with 17 bases between the two ends. The length of the CDR3 is 13 residues. CDR3: CASGGWGHGGYTF. CDR3 DNA sequence: TGTGCCAGCGGGGGTTGGGGGCATGGTGGCTACACCTTC.

The gene calls are TRBV11-3 and TRBJ1-2; 7 bases align to TRBD1. Germline V gene lookup returns CDR1 SGHNT and CDR2 YENEEA. The CDR3 loop spans 14 amino acids. The ends lost 5 bases at V and 6 bases at J; junction bases unmatched: 9. As DNA, the CDR3 is TGTGCCAGCAGCGAGGGGGCAGGGAAGCATGGCTACACCTTC. Its protein is CASSEGAGKHGYTF.

The chain is built from TRBV29-1 and TRBJ2-3; D may be TRBD2 (5 bases). This CDR3 has 15 amino acids. From germline, CDR1 is SQVTM and CDR2 ANQGSEA. Trimming pared 4 bases from V and 6 bases from J, leaving 20 bases between. CDR3 amino acids: CSVAPRLAAGDTQYF. DNA of the CDR3: TGCAGCGTTGCTCCCCGCCTGGCCGCGGGCGATACGCAGTATTTT.

The chain is built from TRBV29-1 and TRBJ1-2; D is unresolved. This CDR3 region has 14 residues. Trimming cost V 7 bases and J 2 bases, with 17 bases left between them. Germline V lookup: CDR1 SQVTM, CDR2 ANQGSEA. In DNA form, the CDR3 reads TGCAGCGCCCAGAAGGCAGGCAGGAACTATGGCTACACCTTC. It translates to CSAQKAGRNYGYTF.

The chain couples TRBV19 to TRBJ1-2; TRBD1 matches 8 bases. With V trimmed by 4 bases and J by 9 bases, 10 bases remained unmatched. The CDR3 is 14 amino acids. CDR1 is LNHDA and CDR2 is SQIVND in the germline V gene (reference sequence). CDR3 coding DNA: TGTGCCAGTAGTACCTCCGGGACAGGAGTTCGCTACACCTTC. Its protein is CASSTSGTGVRYTF.

The DNA for the CDR3 is TGCAGCGCTGCGACCAGACTAGCCCAGACTAGCGGGAGGGCCGACAATGAGCAGTTCTTC. Its translation is CSAATRLAQTSGRADNEQFF. The V and J genes are TRBV29-1 and TRBJ2-1; 14 positions agree with TRBD2. J gave up 5 bases and V 7 bases, and 22 bases lay outside the gene matches. This CDR3 spans 20 amino acids. Germline assignment: CDR1 SQVTM and CDR2 ANQGSEA.

In the case of this clone: This sample also contains other DNA sequences that code for the same CDR3. The chain combines TRBV6-5 with TRBJ2-7, with 8 bases matching TRBD2. CDR3 length equals 15 residues. Germline lookup yields CDR1 MNHEY and CDR2 SVGAGI. The ends lost 0 bases at V and 1 base at J; junction bases unmatched: 2. CDR3 nucleotide sequence: TGTGCCAGCAGTTACTCAACTAGCGGATCCTACGAGCAGTACTTC. Protein product: CASSYSTSGSYEQYF.

The chain has TRBV29-1 and TRBJ2-6; D remains ambiguous. CDR3 length equals 15 residues. V shed 3 bases and J shed 0 bases, with 9 bases lying between them. In germline, CDR1 is SQVTM, CDR2 ANQGSEA. In nucleotides, the CDR3 is TGCAGCGTTGAGGGCGGAAGCTCTGGGGCCAACGTCCTGACTTTC. Residues: CSVEGGSSGANVLTF.

The chain has TRBV2 and TRBJ1-5; D not certain. CDR1 is SNHLY and CDR2 is FYNNEI in the germline V gene. Between the trimmed V and J ends, which lost 6 bases and 1 base, there was a span of 10 bases. This CDR3 spans 14 amino acids. As DNA, the CDR3 is TGTGCCAGCAGGGTGGAATTAAGCAATCAGCCCCAGCATTTT. Its translation: CASRVELSNQPQHF.

The genes are TRBV19 and TRBJ1-5; 11 bases align to TRBD1. This CDR3 contains 15 residues. The ends lost 6 bases at V and 0 bases at J; junction bases unmatched: 1. Per germline, CDR1 LNHDA and CDR2 SQIVND (reference sequence). The DNA for the CDR3 is TGTGCCAGTAGGGACAGGGGGCATAGCAATCAGCCCCAGCATTTT. Amino acids: CASRDRGHSNQPQHF.

V is TRBV11-2 and J is TRBJ2-5; 10 bases match TRBD2. The CDR3 spans 15 residues. V shed 7 bases and J 1 base; nucleotides not matched to a gene: 6. CDR1 and CDR2 from the germline V gene are SGHAT and FQNNGV. CDR3 residues: CASTRVAGGQETQYF. The CDR3 nucleotides are TGTGCCAGCACCAGAGTAGCGGGAGGCCAAGAGACCCAGTACTTC. The full variable domain, in which reference TRBV11-2 and TRBJ2-5 provide the parts outside the CDR3, is EAGVAQSPRYKIIEKRQSVAFWCNPISGHATLYWYQQILGQGPKLLIQFQNNGVVDDSQLPKDRFSAERLKGVDSTLKIQPAKLEDSAVYLCASTRVAGGQETQYFGPGTRLLVL.

The chain combines TRBV6-1 with TRBJ2-7; 9 bases map to TRBD2. The germline CDR1 and CDR2 sequences are MNHNS and SASEGT. This CDR3 is 14 amino acids long. V lost 7 bases and J lost 0; bases outside the gene matches: 4. CDR3 residues: CASKREADSYEQYF. CDR3 DNA sequence: TGTGCCAGCAAGCGGGAGGCGGACTCCTACGAGCAGTACTTC.

This chain links TRBV11-3 with TRBJ2-2; TRBD2 matches at 12 bases. With 1 base clipped from V and 4 bases from J, the junction kept 4 bases outside the gene matches. Germline loops: CDR1 SGHNT, CDR2 YENEEA. The CDR3 contains 17 residues. The CDR3 loop is CASSLGLAGGSTGELFF. The CDR3 DNA is TGTGCCAGCAGCTTAGGTCTAGCGGGAGGGAGCACCGGGGAGCTGTTTTTT.

This chain uses TRBV19 with TRBJ2-6; D unresolved. The CDR3 contains 17 residues. Trimming removed 3 bases at V and 0 bases at J, with 12 bases between. The germline V gene encodes CDR1 LNHDA and CDR2 SQIVND (reference sequence). CDR3 DNA: TGTGCCAGTAGTATTCCCCGCACGACCTCTGGGGCCAACGTCCTGACTTTC. Protein product: CASSIPRTTSGANVLTF.